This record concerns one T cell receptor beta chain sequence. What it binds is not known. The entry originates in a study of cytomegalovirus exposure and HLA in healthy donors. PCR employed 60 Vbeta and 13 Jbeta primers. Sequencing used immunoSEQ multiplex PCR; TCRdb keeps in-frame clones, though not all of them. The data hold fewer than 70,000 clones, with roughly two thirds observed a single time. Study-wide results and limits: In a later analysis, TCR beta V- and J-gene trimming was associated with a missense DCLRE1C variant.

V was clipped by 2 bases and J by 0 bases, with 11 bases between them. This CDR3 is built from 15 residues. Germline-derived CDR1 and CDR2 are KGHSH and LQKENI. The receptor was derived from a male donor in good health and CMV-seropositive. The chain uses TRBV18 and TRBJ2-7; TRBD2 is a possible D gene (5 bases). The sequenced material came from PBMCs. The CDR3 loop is CASSPMEDPSYEQYF. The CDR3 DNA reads TGTGCCAGCTCACCAATGGAGGACCCCTCCTACGAGCAGTACTTC.